These 32 T cell receptor beta chains originate from one sample sequenced in a study of T-cell reconstitution after alpha-beta-depleted transplantation in children. Unique molecular identifiers featured in how the TCRbeta library was prepared. TCRdb recomputed calls from the PCR reads with MiXCR, one row per CDR3 protein. The sample includes approximately 500,000 distinct CDR3 sequences, roughly 10% of them seen just once. This sample comprised PBMCs, obtained before TCRalphabeta/CD19-depleted stem cell transplant. Receptors were obtained from a child aged 2 to 15 with inherited bone marrow failure, due to receive a stem cell transplant.

This clonotype appeared many times. This sequence joins TRBV27 and TRBJ1-6; D is uncertain. The CDR3 runs to 17 residues. Germline V gene lookup returns CDR1 MNHEY and CDR2 SMNVEV (reference sequence). V lost 5 bases and J lost 7, with 21 bases in between. The CDR3 DNA reads TGTGCCAGCAGTCCACATGTTCACCGGGAACGGAATTCACCCCTCCACTTT. Amino acids: CASSPHVHRERNSPLHF.

This clonotype was counted a few times. The rearrangement links TRBV2 to TRBJ1-2, with D possibly being TRBD1 (5 bases). Germline V gives CDR1 SNHLY, CDR2 FYNNEI. This CDR3 is built from 13 residues. The V gene lost 6 bases and the J gene lost 5 bases, with 13 bases spanning the gap. The CDR3 loop is CASRESGTYGYTF. DNA of the CDR3: TGTGCCAGCAGGGAATCAGGGACTTATGGCTACACCTTC.

The table lists this clonotype with a few counts. The chain has TRBV4-2 and TRBJ2-7, with no clear D. Germline V gene lookup returns CDR1 LGHNA and CDR2 YNFKEQ. The ends were cut back, 4 bases at V and 0 bases at J, with 16 bases in the middle. This CDR3 has 16 amino acids. DNA of the CDR3: TGTGCCAGCAGCCCTGGGGTGGGCTGCTACTCCTACGAGCAGTACTTC. Residues: CASSPGVGCYSYEQYF.

A note on this clonotype: A much larger clone differs from this one at a single base, so this may be a read error. This CDR3 fails to terminate in the conserved phenylalanine or tryptophan, so it likely reflects a read error. The chain joins TRBV12-3 or TRBV12-4 to TRBJ1-1, with D perhaps TRBD1 (5 bases). CDR3 size: 13 residues. The ends were cut back, 6 bases at V and 0 bases at J, with 8 bases in the middle. The CDR3 region has the DNA TGTGCCAGCAGCTCGACAGTGAACACTGAAGCTTTCGTT. It specifies CASSSTVNTEAFV.

This clonotype was recorded a few times. The V gene is TRBV10-3, the J gene TRBJ2-1, with 10 positions matching TRBD2. With 2 bases clipped from V and 8 bases from J, the junction kept 6 bases outside the gene matches. The CDR3 is 15 residues long. Looked up from germline, CDR1 is ENHRY and CDR2 is SYGVKD. CDR3 nucleotides: TGTGCCATCAGTGAGATTGCTAGCGGGAGCGATGAGCAGTTCTTC. Translated: CAISEIASGSDEQFF.

This clonotype was detected a few times. This rearrangement joins TRBV29-1 to TRBJ1-2, with 11 nucleotides matching TRBD1. Germline V gives CDR1 SQVTM, CDR2 ANQGSEA. The V gene end was trimmed by 1 base and the J gene end by 8 bases; junction bases not matched to a gene: 3. CDR3 length: 13 residues. CDR3 in DNA: TGCAGCGTTGAAGTCGGACAGGGGGCGGGCTACACCTTC. It translates to CSVEVGQGAGYTF.

This clonotype was detected ten times or more. The genes are TRBV7-9 and TRBJ2-7; D perhaps matches TRBD1 (5 bases). Germline values: CDR1 SEHNR, CDR2 FQNEAQ (reference sequence). V dropped 1 base and J dropped 6 bases, with 7 bases sitting between them. The CDR3 runs to 12 residues. CDR3 DNA: TGTGCCAGCAGCTTAGTAGGGGTCGAGCAGTACTTC. This translates into CASSLVGVEQYF.

This clonotype was observed a handful of times. CDR3 nucleotides: TGCAGCGTTGGGAGTTGGTACACTGAAGCTTTCTTT. It translates to CSVGSWYTEAFF. J is TRBJ1-1 and V is TRBV29-1, with D hard to call. The V gene's germline CDR1 is SQVTM and CDR2 ANQGSEA. The CDR3 loop spans 12 amino acids. Trimming shortened V by 4 bases and J by 3 bases, and 9 bases separated the two germline ends.

The chain is built from TRBV19 and TRBJ1-5; the match to TRBD1 covers 9 bases. This CDR3 comprises 13 residues. V was pared by 7 bases and J by 6 bases, with 4 bases of the junction left unmatched. CDR1 and CDR2 (germline): LNHDA, SQIVND (reference sequence). As DNA, the CDR3 is TGTGCCAGTATCGGGGGACAGGGTCAGCCCCAGCATTTT. The encoded protein is CASIGGQGQPQHF.

This clonotype occurred a few times. CDR3 sequence reads: CASSQKRGRDEKLFF. CDR3 nucleotide sequence: TGCGCCAGCAGCCAGAAGCGGGGGAGAGATGAAAAACTGTTTTTT. This chain uses TRBV4-3 with TRBJ1-4; a possible D gene is TRBD1 (5 bases). CDR1 and CDR2 from the germline V gene are LGHNA and YSLEER. This CDR3 contains 15 residues. Trimming stripped 3 bases from V and 6 bases from J, with 14 bases between.

At least ten counts were recorded for this clonotype. This chain connects TRBV11-1 to TRBJ2-1, with D tentatively TRBD2 (6 bases). V was shortened by 6 bases and J by 0 bases, with 24 bases between the two germline ends. In germline, CDR1 is SGHAT, CDR2 FQDESV (reference sequence). The CDR3 extends over 19 amino acids. CDR3 loop: CASSVRTAGLGGSYNEQFF. For the CDR3, the DNA is TGTGCCAGCAGTGTACGGACGGCGGGCCTCGGGGGCTCCTACAATGAGCAGTTCTTC. The full variable domain, its missing parts supplied by reference TRBV11-1 and TRBJ2-1, is EAEVAQSPRYKITEKSQAVAFWCDPISGHATLYWYRQILGQGPELLVQFQDESVVDDSQLPKDRFSAERLKGVDSTLKIQPAELGDSAMYLCASSVRTAGLGGSYNEQFFGPGTRLTVL.

The chain has TRBV27 and TRBJ2-7, with TRBD2 identical over 7 bases. CDR3 length: 15 amino acids. Looked up from germline, CDR1 is MNHEY and CDR2 is SMNVEV (reference sequence). With 0 bases clipped from V and 2 bases from J, the junction kept 4 bases outside the gene matches. The DNA for the CDR3 is TGTGCCAGCAGTTTATCTCCGGGAGGAGCCTACGAGCAGTACTTC. Its protein product is CASSLSPGGAYEQYF.

In its sample, this clonotype was seen a few times. The V call is TRBV30, the J call TRBJ2-2, with D uncertain. Trimming pared 4 bases from V and 3 bases from J, leaving 6 bases between. Germline assignment: CDR1 GTSNPN and CDR2 SVGIG (reference sequence). CDR3 size: 12 residues. The CDR3: CAWTFYTGELFF. The CDR3 DNA sequence: TGTGCCTGGACTTTCTACACCGGGGAGCTGTTTTTT.

This clonotype was seen ten or more times. The V and J genes are TRBV4-2 and TRBJ2-3; 11 bases match TRBD2. The germline V gene has CDR1 LGHNA and CDR2 YNFKEQ. The CDR3 is made up of 18 amino acids. Trimming removed 8 bases from V and 2 bases from J; junction bases left unmatched: 15. CDR3 sequence reads: CASQTRKLAGDPTDTQYF. CDR3 coding DNA: TGTGCCAGCCAAACCAGGAAACTAGCGGGAGATCCCACAGATACGCAGTATTTT.

This clonotype was picked up a small number of times. The chain links TRBV29-1 to TRBJ2-7, with 9 bases lining up with TRBD2. Trimming cost V 0 bases and J 3 bases; bases outside gene matches: 6. The CDR3 loop spans 15 amino acids. Germline CDR1 and CDR2: SQVTM and ANQGSEA. CDR3 in amino acids: CSVEDQLAGVYEQYF. Here the CDR3 DNA reads TGCAGCGTTGAAGATCAACTAGCGGGTGTCTACGAGCAGTACTTC.

This clonotype showed up just a few times. The rearrangement uses TRBV14 and TRBJ2-1; D gene ambiguous. From germline, CDR1 is SGHDN and CDR2 FVKESK. CDR3 length equals 17 residues. The V end was cut by 0 bases, the J end by 3 bases, with 15 bases between. The CDR3 loop reads CASSQDIGRAHYNEQFF. CDR3 nucleotides: TGTGCCAGCAGCCAAGATATTGGTAGGGCCCACTACAATGAGCAGTTCTTC.

The chain couples TRBV5-1 to TRBJ2-5; D ambiguous. Per the germline V gene, CDR1 is SGHRS and CDR2 is YFSETQ. V was clipped by 0 bases and J by 2 bases, with 11 bases between them. The CDR3 is made up of 15 amino acids. CDR3: CASSLDGRLQETQYF. The CDR3 DNA sequence: TGCGCCAGCAGCTTGGATGGGCGGCTACAAGAGACCCAGTACTTC.

Ten or more counts support this clonotype. The chain carries TRBV4-3 and TRBJ1-3; TRBD1 aligns across 8 bases. The germline CDR1 and CDR2 sequences are LGHNA and YSLEER. The CDR3 contains 16 residues. The V and J ends lost 3 bases and 2 bases, in that order; junction bases with no gene match: 6. The CDR3 sequence is CASSQQGQVTGNTIYF. DNA for the CDR3: TGCGCCAGCAGCCAGCAGGGACAGGTGACTGGAAACACCATATATTTT.

This clonotype occurred many times. The V and J genes are TRBV27 and TRBJ1-2; 12 positions agree with TRBD1. The germline V gene has CDR1 MNHEY and CDR2 SMNVEV (reference sequence). Trimming removed 10 bases from V and 4 bases from J; junction bases left unmatched: 13. The CDR3 spans 16 residues. CDR3 bases: TGTGCCATCCGTCGAGTCGGGACAGGGGGCATCTATGGCTACACCTTC. Protein: CAIRRVGTGGIYGYTF.

This clonotype was observed a few times. This chain links TRBV20-1 with TRBJ1-2; TRBD1 matches at 7 bases. The CDR3 extends over 12 amino acids. Trimming removed 1 base from V and 4 bases from J; junction bases left unmatched: 0. Germline V CDR1 and CDR2: DFQATT, SNEGSKA (reference sequence). CDR3 coding DNA: TGCAGTGCTAGAGGACAGGGCTATGGCTACACCTTC. This sequence encodes CSARGQGYGYTF.

J is TRBJ1-2 and V is TRBV29-1; D call uncertain. With 4 bases removed from V and 5 bases from J, the gap between germline ends came to 11 bases. This CDR3 has 12 amino acids. Germline values: CDR1 SQVTM, CDR2 ANQGSEA. CDR3 sequence (DNA): TGCAGCGTTGGTACAGTAAAATATGGCTACACCTTC. Amino acid sequence: CSVGTVKYGYTF.

Many counts were recorded for this clonotype. The genes are TRBV29-1 and TRBJ2-7, with TRBD1 matching 11 bases. The length of the CDR3 is 15 residues. Trimming cost V 0 bases and J 5 bases; bases outside gene matches: 6. The germline V gene has CDR1 SQVTM and CDR2 ANQGSEA. The CDR3 DNA reads as TGCAGCGTTGAAGATGGTCGGACAGGGGGCCACGAGCAGTACTTC. Its translation: CSVEDGRTGGHEQYF.

The chain recombines TRBV5-1 with TRBJ2-1; a possible D gene is TRBD2 (6 bases). V was shortened by 10 bases and J by 3 bases, with 17 bases between the two germline ends. CDR3 length: 14 amino acids. In germline, CDR1 is SGHRS, CDR2 YFSETQ. For the CDR3, the DNA is TGCGCCTCCCACCTGGGGGGAATCTACAATGAGCAGTTCTTC. Translation: CASHLGGIYNEQFF.

The table lists this clonotype with many counts. This chain uses TRBV4-3 with TRBJ2-3, with TRBD2 matching over 13 bases. V lost 2 bases and J lost 5; bases outside the gene matches: 7. CDR3 length: 17 amino acids. Germline V CDR1 and CDR2: LGHNA, YSLEER. Here the CDR3 DNA reads TGCGCCAGCAGCCAATCCGGACTAGCGGGAGCCCAAGATACGCAGTATTTT. Protein sequence: CASSQSGLAGAQDTQYF.

This clonotype has at least ten counts. V usage is TRBV5-1 and J usage is TRBJ2-2; 8 nucleotides line up with TRBD1. Unmatched junction bases numbered 8, after V lost 3 bases and J lost 1 base. The CDR3 totals 17 residues. In germline, CDR1 is SGHRS, CDR2 YFSETQ. The CDR3 reads CASSSRQGSLNTGELFF. For the CDR3, the DNA is TGCGCCAGCAGCTCCAGACAGGGGTCATTGAACACCGGGGAGCTGTTTTTT. The entire variable domain, with the rest obtained from reference TRBV5-1 and TRBJ2-2, is as follows: KAGVTQTPRYLIKTRGQQVTLSCSPISGHRSVSWYQQTPGQGLQFLFEYFSETQRNKGNFPGRFSGRQFSNSRSEMNVSTLELGDSALYLCASSSRQGSLNTGELFFGEGSRLTVL.

Ten or more counts support this clonotype. This chain uses TRBV28 with TRBJ1-1; D is uncertain. V lost 1 base, J lost 0 bases, and 6 bases lay in between. The CDR3 is 14 residues long. The germline V gene has CDR1 MDHEN and CDR2 SYDVKM. In DNA form, the CDR3 reads TGTGCCAGCAGTTTATTAAAGGTGAACACTGAAGCTTTCTTT. Its protein is CASSLLKVNTEAFF.

This clonotype was counted many times. V is TRBV29-1 and J is TRBJ1-2, with 8 bases identical to TRBD1. The CDR3 is 15 amino acids. Germline CDR1 is SQVTM and CDR2 is ANQGSEA. V shed 3 bases, J shed 3 bases, and the junction held 9 bases outside the gene matches. CDR3 sequence: CSVEALDREDYGYTF. Written as DNA, the CDR3 is TGCAGCGTTGAGGCCCTGGACAGGGAGGACTATGGCTACACCTTC.

V and J are TRBV7-9 and TRBJ1-1, with unresolved D. Germline loops: CDR1 SEHNR, CDR2 FQNEAQ (reference sequence). Trimming pared 4 bases from V and 0 bases from J, leaving 12 bases between. The CDR3 runs 15 residues. DNA of the CDR3: TGTGCCAGCAGCTCAACCCTCAGACTGAACACTGAAGCTTTCTTT. It codes for CASSSTLRLNTEAFF.

This clonotype has at least ten counts. The rearrangement uses TRBV5-6 and TRBJ1-6; a weak D match, TRBD1 (6 bases). The CDR3 contains 17 residues. V lost 0 bases, J lost 7 bases, and 17 bases lay in between. Germline-derived CDR1 and CDR2 are SGHDT and YYEEEE. Here the CDR3 reads CASSLDRGAMLNSPLHF. CDR3 DNA sequence: TGTGCCAGCAGCTTGGACCGGGGGGCCATGTTAAATTCACCCCTCCACTTT.

This clonotype was recorded many times. The chain joins TRBV28 to TRBJ2-7, with D possibly matching TRBD2 (5 bases). With 5 bases removed from V and 1 base from J, the gap between germline ends came to 21 bases. CDR3 length: 17 amino acids. The germline V gene encodes CDR1 MDHEN and CDR2 SYDVKM. The CDR3 DNA follows: TGTGCCAGCAGTGGTGTAAAGGAGGCTCCTTCATCCTACGAGCAGTACTTC. Translation: CASSGVKEAPSSYEQYF.

The V and J genes are TRBV28 and TRBJ2-7, with D hard to call. The length of the CDR3 is 12 residues. Germline lookup yields CDR1 MDHEN and CDR2 SYDVKM. V lost 7 bases, J lost 1 base, and 8 bases lay in between. As DNA, the CDR3 is TGTGCCAGCAACGGCTTTTCCTACGAGCAGTACTTC. This translates into CASNGFSYEQYF.

This clonotype came up a few times. The V and J genes are TRBV5-1 and TRBJ2-7, with TRBD2 identical over 8 bases. The germline V gene encodes CDR1 SGHRS and CDR2 YFSETQ. The CDR3 runs 14 residues. The V segment lost 0 bases and the J segment 5 bases; nucleotides outside the gene matches: 4. The CDR3 spells CASSLAREDHEQYF. CDR3 nucleotides: TGCGCCAGCAGCTTGGCGCGGGAGGATCACGAGCAGTACTTC.